This is a list of T cell receptor beta chains from one sample in a study of T-cell reconstitution after alpha-beta-depleted transplantation in children. TCRdb processed the PCR reads anew with MiXCR; each CDR3 protein has one entry. The sample holds about 440,000 distinct CDR3 sequences, approximately 41% seen once. This material consisted of PBMCs, taken before TCRalphabeta/CD19-depleted stem cell transplant. The receptors here all came from a girl aged 2 to 10 with aplastic anemia, due to receive a stem cell transplant. The CDR3 runs from the conserved cysteine through the conserved F or W. A D gene is named only where the DNA matches it firmly. Clone size is not always given. Where it is, it says once, few, many or a class for expanded clones.

cdr3_aa cdr3_nt v_call d_call clone_size j_call
CASSLRGTGWGRDTEAFF TGTGCCAGCAGTTTAAGGGGGACAGGTTGGGGTAGGGACACTGAAGCTTTCTTT TRBV27 TRBD1 many TRBJ1-1
CASSPGTSGGQGNEQFF TGTGCCAGCAGCCCCGGGACTAGCGGGGGGCAGGGAAATGAGCAGTTCTTC TRBV12-3/TRBV12-4 TRBD2 NA TRBJ2-1
CASSPDQTDTQYF TGTGCCAGCAGCCCGGACCAGACAGATACGCAGTATTTT TRBV7-2 NA many TRBJ2-3
CASSAGWQFF TGCGCCAGCAGCGCAGGGTGGCAGTTCTTC TRBV5-1 NA NA TRBJ2-1
CASTLFGLAGELAYEQYF TGTGCCAGCACCCTCTTCGGACTAGCGGGGGAACTCGCCTACGAGCAGTACTTC TRBV21-1 NA few TRBJ2-7
CASGPWGGRGETQYF TGTGCCAGCGGACCCTGGGGGGGAAGAGGGGAGACCCAGTACTTC TRBV7-2 TRBD2 few TRBJ2-5
CASSFLPSTSYEQYF TGTGCCAGCAGCTTCCTCCCCTCTACCTCCTACGAGCAGTACTTC TRBV7-9 NA NA TRBJ2-7
CASRRASRAGANVLTF TGTGCCAGCAGGAGGGCTTCGCGAGCTGGGGCCAACGTCCTGACTTTC TRBV7-3 NA NA TRBJ2-6
CASSLVPPTSGSRWEQFF TGCGCCAGCAGCTTGGTTCCCCCAACTAGCGGGAGTCGGTGGGAGCAGTTCTTC TRBV5-1 TRBD2 many TRBJ2-1
CASSLVRTSGNNEQFF TGTGCCAGCAGCTTAGTCAGGACTAGCGGAAACAATGAGCAGTTCTTC TRBV7-2 TRBD2 NA TRBJ2-1
CASSREGDSPLHF TGTGCCAGCAGCCGCGAGGGAGATTCACCCCTCCACTTT TRBV7-9 NA few TRBJ1-6
CASSSTRLAVNTGELFF TGTGCCAGCAGTTCCACCAGGCTAGCGGTTAACACCGGGGAGCTGTTTTTT TRBV6-5 TRBD2 few TRBJ2-2
CASSLVGLHLAGANVLTF TGTGCCAGCAGCTTAGTGGGCCTTCATTTAGCAGGGGCCAACGTCCTGACTTTC TRBV7-6 NA many TRBJ2-6
CASSLKTSGLNTGELFF TGTGCCAGCAGTTTGAAGACTAGCGGCCTCAACACCGGGGAGCTGTTTTTT TRBV12-3/TRBV12-4 TRBD2 NA TRBJ2-2
CAWRRESHTEAFF TGTGCCTGGAGGAGGGAAAGTCACACTGAAGCTTTCTTT TRBV30 NA few TRBJ1-1
CASSPVRRGGSAYEQYF TGTGCCAGCAGTCCGGTGAGGCGGGGGGGATCCGCCTACGAGCAGTACTTC TRBV28 TRBD2 few TRBJ2-7
CASSPPSGGVTDTQYF TGTGCCAGCAGCCCTCCTAGCGGGGGAGTCACAGATACACAGTATTTT TRBV3-1 TRBD2 few TRBJ2-3
CASSQGNRGGYTF TGTGCCAGCAGTCAAGGGAACAGGGGAGGCTACACCTTC TRBV7-3 TRBD1 NA TRBJ1-2
CASSLALGPDTQYF TGTGCCAGCAGCTTAGCGCTGGGGCCAGATACGCAGTATTTT TRBV7-9 NA once TRBJ2-3
CSAWGTSGMGHNEQFF TGCAGCGCTTGGGGGACTAGCGGGATGGGGCACAATGAGCAGTTCTTC TRBV29-1 TRBD2 many TRBJ2-1
CATSRDTGPDTQYF TGTGCCACCAGCAGAGATACGGGGCCAGATACGCAGTATTTT TRBV15 NA NA TRBJ2-3
CASSTLTGSRSPLHF TGCGCCAGCAGCACCTTGACAGGTTCCCGATCACCCCTCCACTTT TRBV5-1 NA many TRBJ1-6
CASSPGTSGRAQSYEQYF TGCGCCAGCAGCCCGGGGACTAGCGGGAGGGCCCAGTCCTACGAGCAGTACTTC TRBV5-1 TRBD2 few TRBJ2-7
CASSLARLEQYF TGTGCCAGCAGCTTGGCCAGGTTGGAGCAGTACTTC TRBV5-6 NA few TRBJ2-7
CASSRLASTDTQYF TGCGCCAGCAGCCGACTAGCGAGCACAGATACGCAGTATTTT TRBV5-1 TRBD2 NA TRBJ2-3
CASSQEWDSSNQPQHF TGCGCCAGCAGCCAAGAGTGGGACAGCTCCAATCAGCCCCAGCATTTT TRBV4-3 TRBD1 few TRBJ1-5
CSASGTGGDYEQYF TGCAGTGCGTCCGGGACAGGGGGCGACTACGAGCAGTACTTC TRBV20-1 TRBD1 NA TRBJ2-7
CASSLSSGGHTDTQYF TGTGCCAGCAGCTTAAGTAGCGGGGGGCACACAGATACGCAGTATTTT TRBV7-9 TRBD2 NA TRBJ2-3
CSARAPGQPYGYTF TGCAGTGCTAGGGCACCGGGACAGCCCTATGGCTACACCTTC TRBV20-1 TRBD1 many TRBJ1-2
CSASPRRANTEAFF TGCAGTGCTAGTCCTCGGAGGGCGAACACTGAAGCTTTCTTT TRBV20-1 NA NA TRBJ1-1
CASSSDRGTYNEQFF TGTGCCAGCAGCTCGGACAGGGGAACCTACAATGAGCAGTTCTTC TRBV7-2 TRBD1 NA TRBJ2-1
CASRLGRRNTEAFF TGTGCCAGCAGGCTAGGACGGAGGAACACTGAAGCTTTCTTT TRBV6-1 NA NA TRBJ1-1
CASSGGQVLPGELFF TGCGCCAGCAGCGGTGGGCAGGTCTTACCCGGGGAGCTGTTTTTT TRBV5-1 NA many TRBJ2-2
CTSSLAGRPHEQYF TGTACCAGCAGCTTAGCAGGAAGGCCCCACGAGCAGTACTTC TRBV7-2 NA NA TRBJ2-7